These 8 T cell receptor beta chains were all obtained from the same sample, sequenced in a study of cytomegalovirus exposure and HLA in healthy donors (dated by TCRdb to 2016 to 2017). Library creation used the immunoSEQ multiplex PCR assay. For the multiplex PCR, a mixture combining 60 forward primers for TCR Vbeta segments and 13 reverse primers for TCR Jbeta segments was used. Held by TCRdb, this immuneACCESS table contains in-frame sequences only and omits some clones. Under half of the omission traces to an unresolved V gene where checked; the cause of the rest is unknown. The table for this sample lists around 200,000 clones; roughly 82% of them were counted only once. Of the sample, approximately 2.4% is held by the ten largest clones. The specimen sequenced was PBMCs. These receptors were collected from a woman in her forties or fifties in good health and CMV-seropositive.

The chain joins TRBV18 to TRBJ2-3, with D possibly matching TRBD1 (5 bases). Looked up from germline, CDR1 is KGHSH and CDR2 is LQKENI. The V end was cut by 3 bases, the J end by 4 bases, with 11 bases between. The CDR3 extends over 14 amino acids. The CDR3 DNA reads as TGTGCCAGCTCACCCCTACTACAGGCAGATACGCAGTATTTT. Translated, it gives CASSPLLQADTQYF.

The chain carries TRBV25-1 and TRBJ2-7; 11 bases map to TRBD1. CDR1 MGHDK and CDR2 SYGVNS come from the germline V gene. The CDR3 consists of 15 residues. Unmatched junction bases numbered 5, after V lost 6 bases and J lost 1 base. CDR3 amino acids: CASRVGQGASYEQYF. The CDR3 DNA sequence: TGTGCCAGCAGGGTCGGACAGGGGGCGTCCTACGAGCAGTACTTC.

V and J are TRBV9 and TRBJ1-5, with a tentative D call TRBD1 (6 bases). Deletions cut 3 bases from V and 3 bases from J, with 10 bases between. The CDR3 is 14 amino acids. The V gene's germline CDR1 is SGDLS and CDR2 YYNGEE. CDR3 sequence reads: CASSASGDNQPQHF. CDR3 coding DNA: TGTGCCAGCAGCGCGTCAGGGGACAATCAGCCCCAGCATTTT.

As for this clone: The sample carries other DNA sequences with the same CDR3. The chain carries TRBV19 and TRBJ2-3; 14 nucleotides agree with TRBD2. The germline gives CDR1 LNHDA, CDR2 SQIVND (reference sequence). V shed 5 bases and J 1 base; nucleotides not matched to a gene: 5. CDR3 length: 17 residues. The CDR3 sequence: CASSPRTSGGRTDTQYF. CDR3 bases: TGTGCCAGTAGTCCGCGGACTAGCGGGGGGCGCACAGATACGCAGTATTTT.

The rearrangement links TRBV5-4 to TRBJ2-7, with TRBD1 matching over 9 bases. The germline V gene encodes CDR1 SGHNT and CDR2 YYREEE (reference sequence). The length of the CDR3 is 15 residues. Trimming cost V 3 bases and J 3 bases; bases outside gene matches: 7. As DNA, the CDR3 is TGTGCCAGCAGCTCCCAGGGACAGGGACACTACGAGCAGTACTTC. Its translation: CASSSQGQGHYEQYF.

The gene calls are TRBV6-1 and TRBJ1-5; D gene unclear. Trimming left V 5 bases short and J 3 bases short, with 11 bases between. The CDR3 runs to 14 residues. Germline-derived CDR1 and CDR2 are MNHNS and SASEGT. The CDR3: CASSSRDLNQPQHF. CDR3 DNA sequence: TGTGCCAGCAGTAGCCGGGATCTCAATCAGCCCCAGCATTTT.

To note about this clone: Relative to the germline gene, one junction end is altered; a read error may explain this. The gene calls are TRBV7-9 and TRBJ1-3, with 7 bases lining up with TRBD1. This CDR3 region has 18 residues. Germline V CDR1 and CDR2: SEHNR, FQNEAQ (reference sequence). The CDR3 DNA is TGTTCCAGCAGCCCTAGGGGGCTACAGGGGTCCTCTGGAAACACCATATATTTT. This encodes CSSSPRGLQGSSGNTIYF.

The V call is TRBV6-1, the J call TRBJ2-3, with 11 positions matching TRBD2. Germline lookup yields CDR1 MNHNS and CDR2 SASEGT. The ends lost 2 bases at V and 0 bases at J; junction bases unmatched: 13. The CDR3 sequence is 20 residues long. The CDR3 bases are TGTGCCAGCAGTGAAAGGAGTGGGTTAGCGGGGGGGCGGAGCACAGATACGCAGTATTTT. Its protein is CASSERSGLAGGRSTDTQYF.